The entry below describes one TCR beta chain. Its specificity is not known. Method: immunoSEQ multiplex PCR; TCRdb's copy keeps in-frame clones and lacks some. The table lists 95,000 to 100,000 clones, 84% of them singletons. The data derive from a study of T cell responses to AZD1222 COVID-19 vaccine. Study-wide points: Among AZD1222 vaccinees, only 5 to 7 were seropositive at baseline. Along spike, vaccine-associated CD4 TCRs were found throughout, with dominance at 160-218 and 743-854. Spike-specific TCR repertoires showed rising breadth and depth after two AZD1222 doses.

The V end lost 6 bases, the J end lost 4 bases, and 12 bases lay between the germline ends. The CDR3 is 13 amino acids. The chain is built from TRBV12-3 or TRBV12-4 and TRBJ1-2; the D is unclear. The origin of this receptor is an adult who received the AZD1222 COVID-19 vaccine. This specimen consisted of peripheral blood, obtained 28 days after the second AZD1222 dose. This chain's CDR3 is CASSSGVFYGYTF. CDR3 DNA sequence: TGTGCCAGCAGCTCTGGCGTTTTCTATGGCTACACCTTC.